The T cell receptor beta chain described here comes from a study of T cell repertoires in cytomegalovirus infection. Whole-study context: Well-studied HLA-B-restricted epitopes and recently identified HLA-C-restricted epitopes of CMV were both used in the study. Public TCR beta signature analysis indicated the presence of both CMV infection and matching HLA type.

This clonotype was picked up a small number of times. Antigen: not known. Study-wide points: The study identified carriers of CMV plus the relevant HLA from cumulative public TCR beta family frequency. Predominance within the ex vivo response was attributable to HLA-C-restricted CMV-specific TCR beta clonotypes.

CDR3 length: 15 residues. Germline V gene sequence: CDR1 SQVTM, CDR2 ANQGSEA. Germline trimming cut 6 bases from V and 7 bases from J; bases unmatched to any gene: 17. Via MiXCR, TCRdb re-called the reads, giving one row per CDR3 protein. In the table there are around 770,000 distinct CDR3 sequences, under 35% of which are singletons. The rearrangement uses TRBV29-1 and TRBJ1-1, with 7 bases that match TRBD1. This sequence was found in a human donor in good health (CMV status not recorded). Some clones in this sample may be carry-over from other donors' samples. The sample was cultured CD8+ T cells from PBMCs, taken from culture after CMV antigen stimulation. CDR3 region: CSVGGVGGISDEAFF. CDR3 coding DNA: TGCAGCGTCGGGGGGGTAGGGGGCATAAGTGATGAAGCTTTCTTT.